This T cell receptor beta chain appears in the sequencing data of a study of T-cell memory formation after mild COVID-19. As for the study in general: Each donor largely had its own TCR clusters.

V lost 3 bases, J lost 4 bases, and 13 bases lay in between. This CDR3 is 14 amino acids long. This clonotype was seen more than once but under ten times. Its antigen remains unidentified. Researchers used 5'RACE with constant-segment primers to make TCR alpha and TCR beta cDNA libraries that carry sample barcodes and UMIs. TCRdb re-derived calls from the 5' RACE reads in MiXCR, one entry per CDR3 protein. The sample has about 470,000 distinct CDR3 sequences, about 20% seen once. Notes on the study in general: CD4+ contracting clones lay mainly in CM and EM, CD8+ ones in EMRA. Pre-infection memory harbored some responding clones, suggesting cross-reactive memory joined.

The sequence was collected from an adult woman who had mild COVID-19 (a few samples of this study predate the infection). Cell type and time point are not known. The chain employs TRBV12-3 or TRBV12-4 and TRBJ2-7; TRBD1 is a possible D gene (7 bases). Material for sequencing was PBMCs or a T cell subset sorted from them (not recorded which). CDR3 sequence (DNA): TGTGCCAGCAGTTTGCAGGGGGGCCGATACGAGCAGTACTTC. It encodes CASSLQGGRYEQYF.